Shown below are 32 T cell receptor beta chains from a single sample sequenced in a study of early T cells in non-severe SARS-CoV-2 infection. TCRdb itself ran the 5' RACE reads through MiXCR, one entry per CDR3 protein. Here the sample spans 50,000 to 70,000 distinct CDR3 sequences, about 8.9% being singletons. Source material: whole blood. The receptors originated from an adult who was a healthcare worker with PCR-confirmed SARS-CoV-2 infection or an uninfected control (not recorded which).

This rearrangement joins TRBV12-3 or TRBV12-4 to TRBJ1-2; D gene uncertain. The V end lost 6 bases, the J end lost 4 bases, and 18 bases lay between the germline ends. The CDR3 has 15 residues. CDR3 in amino acids: CASRGGRSGSYGYTF. CDR3 DNA: TGTGCCAGCAGGGGCGGGCGTTCCGGGAGCTATGGCTACACCTTC.

This clonotype was recorded at least ten times. CDR3 loop: CASSQEVQGYYGYTF. CDR3 in DNA: TGCGCCAGCAGCCAAGAGGTACAGGGCTACTATGGCTACACCTTC. The gene calls are TRBV4-3 and TRBJ1-2, with D perhaps matching TRBD1 (6 bases). V was shortened by 0 bases and J by 3 bases, with 11 bases between the two germline ends. Per the germline V gene, CDR1 is LGHNA and CDR2 is YSLEER. CDR3 length: 15 residues.

This clonotype has only one observation. This may be a read error, as it is one base from a much larger clone. The V gene is TRBV6-2 or TRBV6-3, the J gene TRBJ1-2; D is uncertain. CDR3 size: 19 residues. Germline values: CDR1 MNHEY, CDR2 SVGEGT. V shed 2 bases and J shed 1 base, with 23 bases lying between them. CDR3 DNA: TGTGCCAGCAGTTACCGGGAACTGTTGACGGACCTCTTTAACTATGGCTACACCTTC. This codes for CASSYRELLTDLFNYGYTF.

This clonotype appeared a few times. The chain combines TRBV20-1 with TRBJ1-5; D gene ambiguous. This CDR3 has 12 amino acids. The germline gives CDR1 DFQATT, CDR2 SNEGSKA (reference sequence). The V end lost 6 bases, the J end lost 0 bases, and 6 bases lay between the germline ends. The CDR3 spells CSAKGSNQPQHF. DNA of the CDR3: TGCAGTGCAAAAGGTAGCAATCAGCCCCAGCATTTT.

The genes are TRBV6-1 and TRBJ2-2; 9 bases are a match to TRBD1. With 1 base clipped from V and 6 bases from J, the junction kept 3 bases outside the gene matches. CDR3 length equals 15 residues. CDR1 and CDR2 from the germline V gene are MNHNS and SASEGT. The CDR3 coding sequence is TGTGCCAGCAGTGAAGGCGGGACAGGGTCCGGGGAGCTGTTTTTT. Protein sequence: CASSEGGTGSGELFF.

This chain joins TRBV6-5 and TRBJ2-3; TRBD1 aligns across 9 bases. With 5 bases clipped from V and 2 bases from J, the junction kept 5 bases outside the gene matches. The CDR3 sequence is 15 residues long. Germline lookup yields CDR1 MNHEY and CDR2 SVGAGI. This CDR3 is CASSPGTGHTDTQYF. CDR3 in DNA: TGTGCCAGCAGTCCCGGGACAGGGCACACAGATACGCAGTATTTT.

J is TRBJ2-7 and V is TRBV28; tentative D call: TRBD1 (5 bases). The CDR3 has 14 residues. V gave up 6 bases and J gave up 0 bases, with 12 bases separating them. Germline CDR1 MDHEN, CDR2 SYDVKM. The DNA of the CDR3 is TGTGCCAGCAGATCCGACAGCGCCTCCTACGAGCAGTACTTC. Translated: CASRSDSASYEQYF.

This clonotype showed up many times. This chain joins TRBV5-1 and TRBJ2-5, with 13 positions matching TRBD2. Losses at the gene ends were 2 bases for V and 0 bases for J; bases not matched to a gene: 1. CDR1 is SGHRS and CDR2 is YFSETQ in the germline V gene. The CDR3 consists of 16 residues. CDR3 region: CASSFGTSGDQETQYF. CDR3 nucleotides: TGCGCCAGCAGCTTCGGGACTAGCGGGGACCAAGAGACCCAGTACTTC.

This clonotype has ten or more counts. The chain uses TRBV6-5 and TRBJ1-4, with D maybe TRBD1 (5 bases). The CDR3 contains 13 residues. With 5 bases removed from V and 5 bases from J, the gap between germline ends came to 9 bases. Germline lookup yields CDR1 MNHEY and CDR2 SVGAGI. The CDR3 DNA is TGTGCCAGCAGTCCGCGACAGAATGAAAAACTGTTTTTT. Protein: CASSPRQNEKLFF.

This clonotype was counted many times. In nucleotides, the CDR3 is TGTGCCAGCACCCGACTAGCGGCACTTTCCTACGATACGCAGTATTTT. Protein sequence: CASTRLAALSYDTQYF. The V call is TRBV5-6, the J call TRBJ2-3; 9 positions match TRBD2. The J segment lost 6 bases and the V segment lost 6 bases, leaving 14 bases of the junction unmatched. The germline gives CDR1 SGHDT, CDR2 YYEEEE. This CDR3 has 16 residues.

This chain links TRBV7-9 with TRBJ2-5; D not resolved. Looked up from germline, CDR1 is SEHNR and CDR2 is FQNEAQ (reference sequence). The CDR3 has 15 amino acids. V was pared by 2 bases and J by 3 bases, with 13 bases between. The CDR3 DNA is TGTGCCAGCAGCTTAAACTCGGTGGCCAAAGAGACCCAGTACTTC. This translates into CASSLNSVAKETQYF.

In this sample, this clonotype turned up many times. This sequence joins TRBV27 and TRBJ2-7; no clear D. CDR3 length: 13 residues. Per the germline V gene, CDR1 is MNHEY and CDR2 is SMNVEV (reference sequence). V was pared by 2 bases and J by 0 bases, with 5 bases between. CDR3: CASSLADSYEQYF. The CDR3, as DNA: TGTGCCAGCAGTTTAGCAGACTCCTACGAGCAGTACTTC.

This clonotype occurred many times. This chain joins TRBV29-1 and TRBJ2-5, with 9 bases identical to TRBD2. CDR1 is SQVTM, CDR2 ANQGSEA, per germline. This CDR3 spans 15 amino acids. With 6 bases clipped from V and 0 bases from J, the junction kept 8 bases outside the gene matches. The CDR3 here is CSVNPSGEYQETQYF. DNA of the CDR3: TGCAGCGTGAACCCTAGCGGGGAGTACCAAGAGACCCAGTACTTC.

This clonotype was counted only a few times. V usage is TRBV6-2 or TRBV6-3 and J usage is TRBJ2-7, with D unclear. The length of the CDR3 is 13 residues. The ends were cut back, 5 bases at V and 3 bases at J, with 11 bases in the middle. The germline V gene has CDR1 MNHEY and CDR2 SVGEGT. DNA for the CDR3: TGTGCCAGCAGTCGTACCTCGTTCTACGAGCAGTACTTC. Residues: CASSRTSFYEQYF.

This clonotype was counted many times. The chain carries TRBV6-2 or TRBV6-3 and TRBJ1-5; 7 bases are shared with TRBD1. Germline CDR1 is MNHEY and CDR2 is SVGEGT. V shed 5 bases, J shed 0 bases, and the junction held 13 bases outside the gene matches. This CDR3 region has 18 residues. In DNA form, the CDR3 reads TGTGCCAGCAGTGCCAGGGGGAAGAACGACTATAGCAATCAGCCCCAGCATTTT. Encoded protein: CASSARGKNDYSNQPQHF.

The rearrangement joins TRBV19 to TRBJ1-1; D gene ambiguous. The ends were cut back, 5 bases at V and 1 base at J, with 8 bases in the middle. This CDR3 is built from 13 residues. Germline values: CDR1 LNHDA, CDR2 SQIVND (reference sequence). CDR3 nucleotides: TGTGCCAGTAGTGACGACACGAACACTGAAGCTTTCTTT. This codes for CASSDDTNTEAFF.

In its sample, this clonotype was seen many times. The chain employs TRBV7-3 and TRBJ2-1; TRBD2 aligns across 15 bases. Trimming removed 7 bases from V and 0 bases from J; junction bases left unmatched: 19. The CDR3 has 22 amino acids. The germline CDR1 and CDR2 sequences are SGHTA and FQGTGA. CDR3 in DNA: TGTGCCAGCAACCCAATCAACCCCGGACTAGCGGGAGGGCTCAGCTCCTACAATGAGCAGTTCTTC. Protein product: CASNPINPGLAGGLSSYNEQFF.

The chain uses TRBV2 and TRBJ2-7, with D hard to call. The CDR3 is 12 residues long. Trimming shortened V by 8 bases and J by 1 base, and 9 bases separated the two germline ends. Germline loops: CDR1 SNHLY, CDR2 FYNNEI. CDR3 coding DNA: TGTGCCAGCCCGGTCCCTTCCTACGAGCAGTACTTC. This encodes CASPVPSYEQYF.

There are a few counts of this clonotype. CDR3 bases: TGTGCCAGCAGCGTGGGTCTCAGGAGCTCCTACGAGCAGTACTTC. This encodes CASSVGLRSSYEQYF. The rearrangement links TRBV5-4 to TRBJ2-7; D ambiguous. The germline gives CDR1 SGHNT, CDR2 YYREEE (reference sequence). The CDR3 loop spans 15 amino acids. The V end was cut by 4 bases, the J end by 0 bases, with 14 bases between.

The J gene is TRBJ2-2, the V gene TRBV15, with D unclear. This CDR3 comprises 16 residues. Germline values: CDR1 LNHNV, CDR2 YYDKDF (reference sequence). Trimming took off 1 base at V and 6 bases at J, with 15 bases between the two ends. CDR3 loop: CATSRGTGSSSGELFF. CDR3 coding DNA: TGTGCCACCAGCAGAGGGACCGGGTCTTCCTCCGGGGAGCTGTTTTTT. Complete variable domain (other parts from reference TRBV15 and TRBJ2-2): DAMVIQNPRYQVTQFGKPVTLSCSQTLNHNVMYWYQQKSSQAPKLLFHYYDKDFNNEADTPDNFQSRRPNTSFCFLDIRSPGLGDTAMYLCATSRGTGSSSGELFFGEGSRLTVL.

This clonotype was recorded many times. This chain joins TRBV9 and TRBJ2-1; TRBD2 is a possible D gene (5 bases). Germline V gives CDR1 SGDLS, CDR2 YYNGEE. Trimming left V 4 bases short and J 0 bases short, with 14 bases between. The CDR3 is made up of 16 amino acids. The CDR3 reads CASSPSGWSSYNEQFF. In DNA form, the CDR3 reads TGTGCCAGCAGCCCAAGCGGTTGGAGCTCCTACAATGAGCAGTTCTTC.

This clonotype was counted many times. The CDR3 here is CASSISVRLARLLRENTGELFF. The CDR3 coding sequence is TGTGCCAGTAGTATCTCAGTAAGACTAGCGCGGTTGTTAAGGGAGAACACCGGGGAGCTGTTTTTT. This sequence joins TRBV19 and TRBJ2-2; TRBD2 aligns across 8 bases. Per germline, CDR1 LNHDA and CDR2 SQIVND (reference sequence). V shed 3 bases, J shed 1 base, and the junction held 22 bases outside the gene matches. This CDR3 contains 22 residues.

This clonotype was counted at least ten times. V usage is TRBV6-1 and J usage is TRBJ2-7; 13 nucleotides line up with TRBD2. J gave up 9 bases and V 6 bases, and 8 bases lay outside the gene matches. Germline CDR1 MNHNS, CDR2 SASEGT. The CDR3 is 14 amino acids. The DNA of the CDR3 is TGTGCCAGCAGGGGACTAGCGGGAACCCCCCGGCAGTACTTC. It yields the protein CASRGLAGTPRQYF.

This chain links TRBV6-5 with TRBJ1-1; no clear D. The CDR3 is 14 residues long. V shed 7 bases and J shed 1 base, with 13 bases lying between them. Looked up from germline, CDR1 is MNHEY and CDR2 is SVGAGI. CDR3 sequence reads: CASTHLTKNTEAFF. The CDR3 bases are TGTGCCAGCACCCACCTCACCAAGAACACTGAAGCTTTCTTT.

The gene calls are TRBV5-1 and TRBJ2-2; D not resolved. Germline V lookup: CDR1 SGHRS, CDR2 YFSETQ. Trimming shortened V by 4 bases and J by 5 bases, and 9 bases separated the two germline ends. This CDR3 has 13 residues. The CDR3 loop is CASSPPLTGELFF. In nucleotides, the CDR3 is TGCGCCAGCAGCCCACCTCTTACCGGGGAGCTGTTTTTT.

V gene TRBV6-6 combines with J gene TRBJ2-1; D is unresolved. CDR1 and CDR2 from the germline V gene are MNHNY and SVGAGI (reference sequence). CDR3 size: 15 residues. Trimming pared 7 bases from V and 0 bases from J, leaving 13 bases between. The CDR3 coding sequence is TGTGCCAGCAAAATAACGGAAAACTCCTACAATGAGCAGTTCTTC. This encodes CASKITENSYNEQFF.

This clonotype was detected a few times. The gene calls are TRBV7-2 and TRBJ1-5; D is unresolved. The CDR3 has 15 amino acids. Germline V CDR1 and CDR2: SGHTA, FQGNSA. Trimming took 1 base from V and 0 from J, leaving 7 bases between them. CDR3 region: CASSLVPPSNQPQHF. DNA of the CDR3: TGTGCCAGCAGCTTAGTCCCACCTAGCAATCAGCCCCAGCATTTT. Looking up the rest from reference TRBV7-2 and TRBJ1-5 gives the full variable domain: GAGVSQSPSNKVTEKGKDVELRCDPISGHTALYWYRQSLGQGLEFLIYFQGNSAPDKSGLPSDRFSAERTGGSVSTLTIQRTQQEDSAVYLCASSLVPPSNQPQHFGDGTRLSIL.

This clonotype appeared many times. The rearrangement joins TRBV20-1 to TRBJ2-7, with D hard to call. Germline V gene data show CDR1 as DFQATT and CDR2 as SNEGSKA (reference sequence). Trimming left V 4 bases short and J 3 bases short, with 4 bases between. The CDR3 totals 10 residues. The CDR3 bases are TGCAGTGCTATACACTACGAGCAGTACTTC. Protein sequence: CSAIHYEQYF.

The table lists this clonotype with a few counts. This chain links TRBV27 with TRBJ2-5, with unresolved D. This CDR3 has 13 residues. V gave up 3 bases and J gave up 0 bases, with 5 bases separating them. Germline V gene lookup returns CDR1 MNHEY and CDR2 SMNVEV (reference sequence). This CDR3 is CASSLTNQETQYF. In DNA, the CDR3 is TGTGCCAGCAGTTTGACAAACCAAGAGACCCAGTACTTC.

This chain connects TRBV27 to TRBJ2-2; tentative D call: TRBD2 (5 bases). The CDR3 spans 14 residues. The V gene lost 3 bases and the J gene lost 6 bases, with 11 bases spanning the gap. Germline V gene data show CDR1 as MNHEY and CDR2 as SMNVEV (reference sequence). CDR3 coding DNA: TGTGCCAGCAGTTTTCTGAGGGCAGCCGGGGAGCTGTTTTTT. Protein: CASSFLRAAGELFF.

This clonotype has just a few counts. The rearrangement uses TRBV9 and TRBJ2-7; D not certain. The V end lost 5 bases, the J end lost 7 bases, and 19 bases lay between the germline ends. CDR3 length equals 14 residues. CDR1 and CDR2 from the germline V gene are SGDLS and YYNGEE. CDR3: CASSSSFWGGEQYF. CDR3 sequence (DNA): TGTGCCAGCAGTTCCAGCTTTTGGGGTGGAGAGCAGTACTTC.

This clonotype was counted only a few times. V is TRBV6-2 or TRBV6-3 and J is TRBJ2-5; D unresolved. The ends were cut back, 4 bases at V and 2 bases at J, with 11 bases in the middle. CDR3 length equals 14 residues. The V gene's germline CDR1 is MNHEY and CDR2 SVGEGT. The CDR3 region is CASSSAGPQETQYF. The CDR3 coding sequence is TGTGCCAGCAGTTCGGCCGGTCCTCAAGAGACCCAGTACTTC.